One sample yielded the 29 T cell receptor beta chains listed below, sequenced in a study of naive and memory T cell subsets. Ligated cDNA underwent four rounds of PCR with nested alpha and beta constant region primers and SP2. MiXCR, run by TCRdb on the 5' RACE reads, gives a single entry per CDR3 protein. Here the sample spans approximately 30,000 distinct CDR3 sequences, 16% being singletons. The library had UMIs added by 3' ligation of an oligonucleotide to TCR cDNA. These receptors all stem from a female donor in good health.

This clonotype was detected many times. The chain links TRBV29-1 to TRBJ2-1, with 10 bases aligning to TRBD2. This CDR3 is built from 14 residues. Germline CDR1 is SQVTM and CDR2 is ANQGSEA. Trimming cost V 8 bases and J 3 bases; bases outside gene matches: 7. The CDR3: CSLMSGGVYNEQFF. CDR3 nucleotides: TGCAGCTTAATGAGCGGGGGGGTCTACAATGAGCAGTTCTTC.

V usage is TRBV5-1 and J usage is TRBJ2-7; perhaps D is TRBD1 or TRBD2 (5 bases each). The germline V and J ends were trimmed by 0 bases and 3 bases, with 10 bases remaining between them. The CDR3 has 14 residues. Germline CDR1 SGHRS, CDR2 YFSETQ. CDR3 in amino acids: CASSLAGAGYEQYF. DNA for the CDR3: TGCGCCAGCAGCTTGGCCGGGGCGGGCTACGAGCAGTACTTC. The full variable domain, rest sourced from reference TRBV5-1 and TRBJ2-7, is KAGVTQTPRYLIKTRGQQVTLSCSPISGHRSVSWYQQTPGQGLQFLFEYFSETQRNKGNFPGRFSGRQFSNSRSEMNVSTLELGDSALYLCASSLAGAGYEQYFGPGTRLTVT.

The chain is built from TRBV9 and TRBJ2-3; no firm D call. The CDR3 consists of 16 residues. Germline CDR1 is SGDLS and CDR2 is YYNGEE. The ends were cut back, 0 bases at V and 2 bases at J, with 13 bases in the middle. The CDR3 reads CASSVVGSVPTDTQYF. DNA for the CDR3: TGTGCCAGCAGCGTAGTAGGGTCAGTCCCCACAGATACGCAGTATTTT.

This clonotype has a handful of counts. The J gene is TRBJ1-6, the V gene TRBV27; 8 bases map to TRBD1. Per the germline V gene, CDR1 is MNHEY and CDR2 is SMNVEV (reference sequence). This CDR3 has 14 residues. V shed 2 bases and J 12 bases; nucleotides not matched to a gene: 6. DNA of the CDR3: TGTGCCAGCAGTTTAGACAGGGGAAGTGGACCCCTCCACTTT. Translating it yields CASSLDRGSGPLHF.

This clonotype is deemed medium-sized (0.01 to 0.1%). This chain links TRBV11-2 with TRBJ2-7; D ambiguous. The length of the CDR3 is 13 residues. Trimming shortened V by 3 bases and J by 2 bases, and 8 bases separated the two germline ends. CDR1 and CDR2 from the germline V gene are SGHAT and FQNNGV. The DNA for the CDR3 is TGTGCCAGCAGCTTCGCGGAAACCTACGAGCAGTACTTC. It translates to CASSFAETYEQYF. Full variable domain (missing parts from reference TRBV11-2 and TRBJ2-7): EAGVAQSPRYKIIEKRQSVAFWCNPISGHATLYWYQQILGQGPKLLIQFQNNGVVDDSQLPKDRFSAERLKGVDSTLKIQPAKLEDSAVYLCASSFAETYEQYFGPGTRLTVT.

This clonotype occurred once. A much larger clone lies one base from this, so it may be a read error. This chain joins TRBV12-3 or TRBV12-4 and TRBJ1-1; perhaps TRBD1 as D (6 bases). This CDR3 is built from 15 residues. Trimming shortened V by 6 bases and J by 3 bases, and 17 bases separated the two germline ends. The CDR3 DNA is TGTGCCAGCAGCCCACGGGCAGGGGACGACACTGAAGCTTTCTTT. It encodes CASSPRAGDDTEAFF.

The chain recombines TRBV20-1 with TRBJ1-4; D possibly corresponds to TRBD1 (5 bases). The CDR3 spans 19 residues. Trimming left V 5 bases short and J 0 bases short, with 25 bases between. Germline CDR1 reads DFQATT; CDR2 reads SNEGSKA (reference sequence). The CDR3 DNA reads TGCAGTGCTGCCCCCGGTAGACAGCTTAGACTTGCAACTAATGAAAAACTGTTTTTT. Amino acids: CSAAPGRQLRLATNEKLFF.

This clonotype was detected ten times or more. The chain links TRBV6-5 to TRBJ2-3, with TRBD2 matching over 12 bases. The trim removed 5 bases at V and 2 bases at J, leaving 2 bases unmatched. CDR1 is MNHEY, CDR2 SVGAGI, per germline. There are 15 residues in the CDR3. Here the CDR3 reads CASSRTSGATDTQYF. CDR3 bases: TGTGCCAGCAGTAGGACTAGCGGGGCCACAGATACGCAGTATTTT.

The chain is built from TRBV5-1 and TRBJ2-6; 9 bases are a match to TRBD1. The germline gives CDR1 SGHRS, CDR2 YFSETQ. V was pared by 3 bases and J by 0 bases, with 4 bases of the junction left unmatched. CDR3 length: 17 amino acids. The CDR3 DNA is TGCGCCAGCAGCTCCGGGACAGGGCCCTCTGGGGCCAACGTCCTGACTTTC. The encoded protein is CASSSGTGPSGANVLTF.

This clonotype has ten or more counts. This sequence joins TRBV7-2 and TRBJ2-7; D perhaps matches TRBD1 (6 bases). V lost 5 bases, J lost 5 bases, and 19 bases lay in between. The germline gives CDR1 SGHTA, CDR2 FQGNSA. The length of the CDR3 is 15 residues. The DNA of the CDR3 is TGTGCCAGCAGCGACCCGACAGGAGCGGTGGACGAGCAGTACTTC. It specifies CASSDPTGAVDEQYF. Variable domain in full (rest from reference TRBV7-2 and TRBJ2-7): GAGVSQSPSNKVTEKGKDVELRCDPISGHTALYWYRQSLGQGLEFLIYFQGNSAPDKSGLPSDRFSAERTGGSVSTLTIQRTQQEDSAVYLCASSDPTGAVDEQYFGPGTRLTVT.

This clonotype was seen many times. The V call is TRBV7-9, the J call TRBJ2-5; D call uncertain. This CDR3 is 15 amino acids long. Trimming took off 6 bases at V and 5 bases at J, with 19 bases between the two ends. Germline V gene sequence: CDR1 SEHNR, CDR2 FQNEAQ (reference sequence). CDR3 in amino acids: CASRLPRRYGETQYF. In DNA, the CDR3 is TGTGCCAGCAGGCTTCCCAGACGCTATGGCGAGACCCAGTACTTC.

This clonotype has ten or more counts. The gene calls are TRBV6-5 and TRBJ2-5; a possible D gene is TRBD2 (5 bases). Germline V gives CDR1 MNHEY, CDR2 SVGAGI. The germline V and J ends were trimmed by 0 bases and 5 bases, with 13 bases remaining between them. The CDR3 runs to 15 residues. In nucleotides, the CDR3 is TGTGCCAGCAGTTACTCCGGCGGGTCCCGGGAGACCCAGTACTTC. This sequence encodes CASSYSGGSRETQYF.

This clonotype ranks as medium-sized (0.01 to 0.1%). The gene calls are TRBV7-7 and TRBJ2-5; TRBD1 agrees at 7 bases. This CDR3 is built from 14 residues. Germline V gene data show CDR1 as SSHAT and CDR2 as FNYEAQ (reference sequence). With 6 bases clipped from V and 5 bases from J, the junction kept 9 bases outside the gene matches. CDR3: CASSYTGAAETQYF. The DNA for the CDR3 is TGTGCCAGCAGTTATACAGGGGCGGCGGAGACCCAGTACTTC.

This clonotype was found a few times. J is TRBJ1-2 and V is TRBV9; D gene unclear. V dropped 2 bases and J dropped 0 bases, with 11 bases sitting between them. The CDR3 spans 15 residues. Germline V lookup: CDR1 SGDLS, CDR2 YYNGEE. DNA of the CDR3: TGTGCCAGCAGCGTCTTTAAGTCGTCTAACTATGGCTACACCTTC. It is translated as CASSVFKSSNYGYTF.

In its sample, this clonotype was seen a few times. The chain carries TRBV7-9 and TRBJ1-1, with D tentatively TRBD1 (5 bases). This CDR3 comprises 14 residues. Germline-derived CDR1 and CDR2 are SEHNR and FQNEAQ (reference sequence). Trimming removed 3 bases at V and 2 bases at J, with 10 bases between. The CDR3 sequence: CASSLEGTNTEAFF. The DNA for the CDR3 is TGTGCCAGCAGCTTGGAGGGGACCAACACTGAAGCTTTCTTT.

This clonotype was detected ten times or more. The chain recombines TRBV4-1 with TRBJ1-2; maybe TRBD1 (5 bases). The CDR3 totals 15 residues. Germline CDR1 and CDR2: MGHRA and YSYEKL. Trimming removed 4 bases at V and 6 bases at J, with 18 bases between. The CDR3 loop is CASSLGRVGDDGYTF. The CDR3 bases are TGCGCCAGCAGCCTGGGGCGTGTGGGGGACGATGGCTACACCTTC.

This clonotype occurred many times. The gene calls are TRBV6-1 and TRBJ2-1, with D maybe TRBD2 (7 bases). The CDR3 sequence is 17 residues long. V was trimmed by 4 bases and J by 1 base, leaving 17 bases between them. Germline V gene data show CDR1 as MNHNS and CDR2 as SASEGT. CDR3 amino acids: CASSVEGGPISYNEQFF. In nucleotides, the CDR3 is TGTGCCAGCAGTGTCGAGGGGGGGCCTATTTCCTACAATGAGCAGTTCTTC.

Ten or more counts support this clonotype. The rearrangement joins TRBV29-1 to TRBJ2-3, with D possibly called TRBD1 or TRBD2 (6 bases each). Trimming pared 6 bases from V and 1 base from J, leaving 11 bases between. The germline V gene encodes CDR1 SQVTM and CDR2 ANQGSEA. The CDR3 runs 13 residues. The chain's CDR3 is CSVGGVRTDTQYF. In DNA form, the CDR3 reads TGCAGCGTGGGGGGCGTTCGCACAGATACGCAGTATTTT.

The rearrangement joins TRBV7-2 to TRBJ2-3; D gene unclear. Trimming pared 2 bases from V and 2 bases from J, leaving 2 bases between. The germline gives CDR1 SGHTA, CDR2 FQGNSA. The CDR3 is made up of 12 amino acids. The CDR3 spells CASSLFTDTQYF. For the CDR3, the DNA is TGTGCCAGCAGCTTATTCACAGATACGCAGTATTTT.

The V gene is TRBV7-9, the J gene TRBJ1-4; weak D call: TRBD1 (6 bases). Deletions cut 5 bases from V and 8 bases from J, with 15 bases between. The CDR3 is 14 residues long. Germline lookup yields CDR1 SEHNR and CDR2 FQNEAQ (reference sequence). The DNA for the CDR3 is TGTGCCAGCAGCCGATCAGGGGACCGGGAAAAACTGTTTTTT. This gives the protein CASSRSGDREKLFF.

V gene TRBV5-6 combines with J gene TRBJ2-2; the D gene is possibly TRBD2 (6 bases). CDR1 and CDR2 (germline): SGHDT, YYEEEE. The CDR3 runs 14 residues. V was pared by 5 bases and J by 4 bases, with 12 bases between. As DNA, the CDR3 is TGTGCCAGCAGGCGGGACGTCCTCACCGGGGAGCTGTTTTTT. This translates into CASRRDVLTGELFF.

This clonotype has a count of ten or more. This chain links TRBV20-1 with TRBJ2-1; 8 bases map to TRBD2. After removal of 0 bases from V and 1 base from J, the junction contained 5 bases not matched to a gene. CDR1 is DFQATT and CDR2 is SNEGSKA in the germline V gene (reference sequence). This CDR3 is built from 16 residues. The CDR3 nucleotides read TGCAGTGCTAGAGACTTCCGGGGGGGGTCCTACAATGAGCAGTTCTTC. Its protein is CSARDFRGGSYNEQFF.

In its sample, this clonotype was seen a few times. The J gene is TRBJ1-2, the V gene TRBV5-1; D perhaps matches TRBD1 (6 bases). The CDR3 has 13 residues. Trimming stripped 5 bases from V and 6 bases from J, with 14 bases between. The germline V gene has CDR1 SGHRS and CDR2 YFSETQ. For the CDR3, the DNA is TGCGCCAGCAGTCCCACAGGGATCGATGGCTACACCTTC. The encoded protein is CASSPTGIDGYTF. Full variable domain (remainder filled in from reference TRBV5-1 and TRBJ1-2): KAGVTQTPRYLIKTRGQQVTLSCSPISGHRSVSWYQQTPGQGLQFLFEYFSETQRNKGNFPGRFSGRQFSNSRSEMNVSTLELGDSALYLCASSPTGIDGYTFGSGTRLTVV.

The sample holds many counts of this clonotype. The CDR3 DNA sequence: TGTGCCAGCAGCTTACACGGCACCGGGGAGCTGTTTTTT. It encodes CASSLHGTGELFF. The V call is TRBV11-2, the J call TRBJ2-2; D gene uncertain. CDR1 and CDR2 (germline): SGHAT, FQNNGV. This CDR3 region has 13 residues. The germline V and J ends were trimmed by 2 bases and 4 bases, with 5 bases remaining between them.

This clonotype was seen at least ten times. This chain links TRBV6-5 with TRBJ2-7; D perhaps matches TRBD1 (5 bases). The V end lost 2 bases, the J end lost 3 bases, and 8 bases lay between the germline ends. The CDR3 is 13 residues long. CDR1 and CDR2 from the germline V gene are MNHEY and SVGAGI. CDR3 amino acids: CASSYRQGYEQYF. The CDR3 bases are TGTGCCAGCAGTTACCGGCAGGGCTACGAGCAGTACTTC.

This sequence joins TRBV6-1 and TRBJ1-1; tentative D call: TRBD1 (5 bases). The CDR3 covers 16 residues. V lost 4 bases and J 5 bases, leaving 20 bases between the germline ends. CDR1 MNHNS and CDR2 SASEGT come from the germline V gene. CDR3 sequence reads: CASSAGDGAGWTEAFF. The CDR3 nucleotides read TGTGCCAGCAGTGCGGGGGACGGGGCCGGGTGGACTGAAGCTTTCTTT.

Relative to its sample, this clonotype is medium-sized. The gene calls are TRBV19 and TRBJ2-7; D gene uncertain. Deletions cut 1 base from V and 2 bases from J, with 9 bases between. Per germline, CDR1 LNHDA and CDR2 SQIVND (reference sequence). The CDR3 covers 14 residues. The CDR3, as DNA: TGTGCCAGTAGTATAGGCGCCAGACCCTACGAGCAGTACTTC. Residues: CASSIGARPYEQYF.

The V and J genes are TRBV12-3 or TRBV12-4 and TRBJ2-7, with D unresolved. The V end was cut by 6 bases, the J end by 2 bases, with 11 bases between. The CDR3 extends over 13 amino acids. As DNA, the CDR3 is TGTGCCAGCAGCCGCCCTTCCGCCTACGAGCAGTACTTC. Residues: CASSRPSAYEQYF.

This clonotype has only a few counts. This sequence joins TRBV7-2 and TRBJ2-7; the D gene is possibly TRBD1 (6 bases). Looked up from germline, CDR1 is SGHTA and CDR2 is FQGNSA. The CDR3 contains 15 residues. V lost 2 bases, J lost 2 bases, and 13 bases lay in between. CDR3 bases: TGTGCCAGCAGCTTACCGGGACACGGTCCCTACGAGCAGTACTTC. Amino acids: CASSLPGHGPYEQYF. Variable domain in full (rest from reference TRBV7-2 and TRBJ2-7): GAGVSQSPSNKVTEKGKDVELRCDPISGHTALYWYRQSLGQGLEFLIYFQGNSAPDKSGLPSDRFSAERTGGSVSTLTIQRTQQEDSAVYLCASSLPGHGPYEQYFGPGTRLTVT.